The clone carrying this T cell receptor (beta chain) was counted only a few times. The source of the sample is a study of blood T cell repertoires in COVID-19. Study details: Material from acute and convalescent COVID-19 was sourced from the United States, Italy and Spain. Sources were T cells, B-cell-depleted T cells, or PBMCs; the material itself was cDNA or gDNA.

How the authors handled the data: Estimates of nucleated cell counts were drawn from the amplification of reference gene primers. The table came from immunoSEQ multiplex PCR; TCRdb's copy has only in-frame clones and leaves some out. V and J calls and clone size are given by that table; D and trimming were obtained from the DNA. Counted here are around 130,000 clones, around nine tenths occurring once; the ten biggest clones make up about 4.6%. Patients at the Seattle site were enrolled during active infection and followed longitudinally. Sequencing was carried out using peripheral blood. This TCR came from a man in his 60s with COVID-19, enrolled during active disease.

In nucleotides, the CDR3 is TGTGCCAGCAGCTCACCAATGACAGGGGGCAATGAGCAGTTCTTC. This codes for CASSSPMTGGNEQFF. This chain connects TRBV7-2 to TRBJ2-1, with TRBD1 matching 9 bases. Unmatched junction bases numbered 7, after V lost 4 bases and J lost 6 bases. CDR3 size: 15 residues. Germline CDR1 reads SGHTA; CDR2 reads FQGNSA.